The clone carrying this TCR beta chain was observed a few times. Its antigen is not known. Measured with immunoSEQ multiplex PCR; TCRdb has only the in-frame clones, and not every one. The data contain roughly 77,000 clones, 90% of them singletons. V shed 3 bases and J 5 bases; nucleotides not matched to a gene: 6. Germline assignment: CDR1 SGHNT and CDR2 YYREEE (reference sequence). CDR3 length: 15 amino acids. These data are taken from a study of T cell responses to AZD1222 COVID-19 vaccine. Study-wide findings and caveats: Spike-specific TCR breadth and depth rose after two AZD1222 doses. The reported proportion of spike-specific TCRs targeting unmutated variant regions was nearly half.

This clonotype originated in an adult in good health. The sample was peripheral blood, taken on day 0 of AZD1222 vaccination. The J gene is TRBJ2-2, the V gene TRBV5-4, with 8 nucleotides matching TRBD2. The CDR3 bases are TGTGCCAGCAGCTCTAGCGGGTTTGGTACCGGGGAGCTGTTTTTT. Amino acids: CASSSSGFGTGELFF.